These 24 T cell receptor beta chains were all obtained from the same sample, sequenced in a study of cytomegalovirus exposure and HLA in healthy donors. PCR amplification relied on 60 Vbeta primers (plus 13 Jbeta primers). Using immunoSEQ multiplex PCR, the repertoire was profiled, and TCRdb retains in-frame clones only, with some absent. The profile covers 75,000 to 95,000 clones, with about 63% appearing a single time and 6.3% taken by the ten largest. Sequencing was carried out using PBMCs. These receptor sequences come from a young woman in good health and CMV-seronegative.

The J gene is TRBJ1-4, the V gene TRBV4-3; D is possibly TRBD1 (6 bases). The CDR3 has 20 amino acids. Trimming shortened V by 0 bases and J by 8 bases, and 28 bases separated the two germline ends. Germline V gene sequence: CDR1 LGHNA, CDR2 YSLEER. The CDR3 is CASSQEKLGRGSGLWEKLFF. The CDR3 DNA reads TGCGCCAGCAGCCAAGAAAAATTGGGCAGGGGTTCGGGTCTTTGGGAAAAACTGTTTTTT.

The rearrangement joins TRBV27 to TRBJ2-7; 8 bases line up with TRBD1. V was pared by 1 base and J by 2 bases, with 7 bases of the junction left unmatched. Germline V gene sequence: CDR1 MNHEY, CDR2 SMNVEV (reference sequence). The CDR3 spans 16 residues. This chain's CDR3 is CASSLYGQGNTYEQYF. The CDR3 nucleotides read TGTGCCAGCAGTTTATACGGACAGGGTAACACCTACGAGCAGTACTTC.

The chain carries TRBV27 and TRBJ1-1; 10 bases map to TRBD1. The CDR3 has 15 residues. The J segment lost 5 bases and the V segment lost 5 bases, leaving 8 bases of the junction unmatched. Per the germline V gene, CDR1 is MNHEY and CDR2 is SMNVEV (reference sequence). The CDR3 nucleotides are TGTGCCAGCAGTATAACGACAGGGGGCTGGACTGAAGCTTTCTTT. Amino acid sequence: CASSITTGGWTEAFF.

V and J are TRBV2 and TRBJ2-7; a weak D match, TRBD1 (6 bases). Trimming removed 1 base from V and 5 bases from J, with 9 bases in between. CDR3 size: 13 residues. Looked up from germline, CDR1 is SNHLY and CDR2 is FYNNEI. The CDR3, as DNA: TGTGCCAGCAGTGAAGACAGGGCCCACGAGCAGTACTTC. Amino acid sequence: CASSEDRAHEQYF.

The chain recombines TRBV27 with TRBJ2-7, with 8 bases fitting TRBD2. Looked up from germline, CDR1 is MNHEY and CDR2 is SMNVEV (reference sequence). Germline trimming cut 5 bases from V and 4 bases from J; bases unmatched to any gene: 7. CDR3 size: 14 residues. CDR3 protein: CASSRAGEPYEQYF. In nucleotides, the CDR3 is TGTGCCAGCAGTCGAGCGGGAGAGCCTTACGAGCAGTACTTC.

This clone came up a few times. The J gene is TRBJ2-5, the V gene TRBV6-5; 8 bases fit TRBD1. This CDR3 is built from 16 residues. The germline CDR1 and CDR2 sequences are MNHEY and SVGAGI. V was clipped by 4 bases and J by 5 bases; unmatched bases: 12. CDR3: CASSFSYRGSGETQYF. CDR3 sequence (DNA): TGTGCCAGCAGTTTTTCGTACAGGGGGTCTGGGGAGACCCAGTACTTC.

The V gene is TRBV18, the J gene TRBJ1-2; the D gene is possibly TRBD1 (6 bases). Germline V gene sequence: CDR1 KGHSH, CDR2 LQKENI. The CDR3 extends over 18 amino acids. Deletions cut 6 bases from V and 4 bases from J, with 27 bases between. CDR3 loop: CASSRSPGNREVFYGYTF. The CDR3 DNA reads TGTGCCAGCTCCCGCAGCCCTGGGAACAGGGAAGTATTCTATGGCTACACCTTC.

A single count supports this clone. This chain joins TRBV28 and TRBJ2-2; 8 bases align to TRBD1. Trimming took 7 bases from V and 5 from J; bases not matched to a gene: 12. This CDR3 region has 16 residues. Germline V gene sequence: CDR1 MDHEN, CDR2 SYDVKM. CDR3 region: CASMRQGAGRTGELFF. Here the CDR3 DNA reads TGTGCCAGCATGAGGCAGGGGGCAGGGAGGACCGGGGAGCTGTTTTTT.

The genes are TRBV10-3 and TRBJ2-5, with 7 positions matching TRBD2. The CDR3 covers 12 residues. CDR1 is ENHRY and CDR2 is SYGVKD in the germline V gene. V dropped 6 bases and J dropped 3; count of bases not matched to a gene: 1. CDR3 bases: TGTGCCATCAGGGGAGGGGAAGAGACCCAGTACTTC. Protein sequence: CAIRGGEETQYF.

The V and J genes are TRBV27 and TRBJ1-5, with D perhaps matching TRBD1 (5 bases). The CDR3 covers 14 residues. V was cut by 0 bases and J by 3 bases, with 6 bases left in between. CDR1 is MNHEY, CDR2 SMNVEV, per germline (reference sequence). The CDR3 DNA follows: TGTGCCAGCAGTTTATCGGGGCACAATCAGCCCCAGCATTTT. As protein: CASSLSGHNQPQHF.

The chain has TRBV30 and TRBJ1-5; D uncertain. The CDR3 spans 13 residues. CDR1 and CDR2 (germline): GTSNPN, SVGIG (reference sequence). V was cut by 2 bases and J by 5 bases, with 10 bases left in between. CDR3 sequence reads: CAWSRGSDQPQHF. The CDR3 nucleotides read TGTGCCTGGAGTCGTGGCAGTGATCAGCCCCAGCATTTT.

CDR3 DNA: TGCAGCGTTGAAGTGGCGGGGGAGACCTACGAGCAGTACTTC. Translating gives CSVEVAGETYEQYF. The V call is TRBV29-1, the J call TRBJ2-5, with TRBD2 matching over 7 bases. With the DNA end fitting TRBJ2-7 better, the J assignment may be wrong. Germline-derived CDR1 and CDR2 are SQVTM and ANQGSEA. The CDR3 spans 14 residues.

The table lists this clone with a count of one. This chain connects TRBV25-1 to TRBJ2-5; the match to TRBD1 covers 10 bases. The V gene end was trimmed by 4 bases and the J gene end by 1 base; junction bases not matched to a gene: 6. Germline assignment: CDR1 MGHDK and CDR2 SYGVNS. This CDR3 has 16 residues. The CDR3 spells CASSGLGQGIQETQYF. The CDR3 DNA reads TGTGCCAGCAGTGGACTGGGACAGGGGATCCAAGAGACCCAGTACTTC.

The chain uses TRBV27 and TRBJ2-7, with D maybe TRBD2 (7 bases). The germline CDR1 and CDR2 sequences are MNHEY and SMNVEV (reference sequence). Trimming removed 5 bases at V and 2 bases at J, with 10 bases between. The CDR3 loop spans 13 amino acids. The CDR3 region is CASSRGGAYEQYF. DNA for the CDR3: TGTGCCAGCAGTAGGGGGGGAGCCTACGAGCAGTACTTC.

The chain employs TRBV16 and TRBJ1-5; 11 bases are shared with TRBD1. The V segment lost 6 bases and the J segment 3 bases; nucleotides outside the gene matches: 10. Germline V gives CDR1 KGHSY, CDR2 FQNENV. The CDR3 has 17 residues. In DNA, the CDR3 is TGTGCCAGCAGACGCAATGGGGACAGGGGGGTCAATCAGCCCCAGCATTTT. Its translation: CASRRNGDRGVNQPQHF.

V gene TRBV5-4 combines with J gene TRBJ1-3; 10 bases agree with TRBD1. With V trimmed by 4 bases and J by 1 base, 5 bases remained unmatched. Germline CDR1 reads SGHNT; CDR2 reads YYREEE (reference sequence). There are 16 residues in the CDR3. This chain's CDR3 is CASSPGQGGSGNTIYF. The CDR3, as DNA: TGTGCCAGCAGCCCCGGACAGGGGGGTTCTGGAAACACCATATATTTT.

The V call is TRBV28, the J call TRBJ2-7; 8 bases are a match to TRBD2. Per the germline V gene, CDR1 is MDHEN and CDR2 is SYDVKM. There are 14 residues in the CDR3. The V and J ends lost 5 bases and 5 bases, in that order; junction bases with no gene match: 8. The DNA of the CDR3 is TGTGCCAGCAGTGGAGGGACTAGTTCCAACGAGCAGTACTTC. It yields the protein CASSGGTSSNEQYF.

Here the CDR3 DNA reads TGTGCCAGCAGCTTAGCGATGGGGGGGCGCACAGATACGCAGTATTTT. Translating it yields CASSLAMGGRTDTQYF. The V gene is TRBV7-9, the J gene TRBJ2-3; TRBD2 might be the D (7 bases). Deletions cut 0 bases from V and 1 base from J, with 11 bases between. The germline CDR1 and CDR2 sequences are SEHNR and FQNEAQ (reference sequence). The CDR3 spans 16 residues.

The chain has TRBV18 and TRBJ2-7; D is unclear. The CDR3 extends over 15 amino acids. The germline V gene has CDR1 KGHSH and CDR2 LQKENI. V was trimmed by 3 bases and J by 0 bases, leaving 12 bases between them. Here the CDR3 reads CASSPPAGFSYEQYF. The CDR3 nucleotides are TGTGCCAGCTCACCCCCGGCAGGATTCTCCTACGAGCAGTACTTC.

This clone was detected only a few times. The chain joins TRBV7-3 to TRBJ2-3, with 10 bases aligning to TRBD2. In germline, CDR1 is SGHTA, CDR2 FQGTGA. CDR3 length equals 17 residues. The V and J ends lost 2 bases and 4 bases, in that order; junction bases with no gene match: 9. CDR3 amino acids: CASSLFPAGGLSDTQYF. CDR3 DNA: TGTGCCAGCAGCTTATTTCCAGCGGGAGGGCTCTCAGATACGCAGTATTTT.

The count of this clone is one. This rearrangement joins TRBV5-1 to TRBJ2-5; TRBD2 might be the D (5 bases). The CDR3 is made up of 15 amino acids. The germline gives CDR1 SGHRS, CDR2 YFSETQ. Between the trimmed V and J ends, which lost 5 bases and 2 bases, there was a span of 16 bases. The CDR3 nucleotides read TGCGCCAGCAGTCCAATACTAGGGAATCAAGAGACCCAGTACTTC. Protein: CASSPILGNQETQYF.

This chain joins TRBV28 and TRBJ2-4; the D is unclear. Germline CDR1 MDHEN, CDR2 SYDVKM. Trimming left V 6 bases short and J 1 base short, with 16 bases between. The CDR3 runs to 16 residues. The CDR3 bases are TGTGCCAGCAGCCCCAACACACAGTGGGCCAAAAACATTCAGTACTTC. Amino acid sequence: CASSPNTQWAKNIQYF.

V and J are TRBV4-1 and TRBJ2-1; tentatively, D is TRBD1 (6 bases). The CDR3 totals 19 residues. Germline CDR1 reads MGHRA; CDR2 reads YSYEKL. The V and J ends lost 0 bases and 3 bases respectively, with 21 bases between them. CDR3 loop: CASSQEAPGTRNSYNEQFF. As DNA, the CDR3 is TGCGCCAGCAGCCAAGAAGCCCCCGGGACACGCAACAGCTACAATGAGCAGTTCTTC.

This clone was found a few times. The chain has TRBV2 and TRBJ1-2, with D maybe TRBD1 (5 bases). Germline V gene lookup returns CDR1 SNHLY and CDR2 FYNNEI. The CDR3 length is 14 residues. Trimming left V 1 base short and J 8 bases short, with 14 bases between. CDR3 residues: CASSEVRGLGGYTF. CDR3 bases: TGTGCCAGCAGTGAAGTCCGGGGGTTAGGCGGCTACACCTTC.